The next 19 T cell receptor beta chains were all read from a single sample in a study of blood T cell repertoires in COVID-19. This table comes from immunoSEQ multiplex PCR, and its TCRdb copy is limited to in-frame clones, with some not included. The sample yields approximately 300,000 clones, 80% to 95% seen once. Source material: peripheral blood. The origin of the receptors is a woman in her 30s with COVID-19, enrolled during active disease.

The V call is TRBV30, the J call TRBJ1-1, with no clear D. The CDR3 contains 12 residues. CDR1 is GTSNPN and CDR2 is SVGIG in the germline V gene (reference sequence). V was pared by 7 bases and J by 4 bases, with 13 bases between. CDR3 sequence: CAYVGGSTEAFF. CDR3 bases: TGTGCCTATGTAGGAGGGAGCACTGAAGCTTTCTTT. Filled out from reference TRBV30 and TRBJ1-1, the complete variable domain reads SQTIHQWPATLVQPVGSPLSLECTVEGTSNPNLYWYRQAAGRGLQLLFYSVGIGQISSEVPQNLSASRPQDRQFILSSKKLLLSDSGFYLCAYVGGSTEAFFGQGTRLTVV.

V and J are TRBV5-4 and TRBJ2-7; 14 bases align to TRBD2. Trimming removed 5 bases from V and 2 bases from J; junction bases left unmatched: 18. Per germline, CDR1 SGHNT and CDR2 YYREEE (reference sequence). CDR3 length: 20 amino acids. CDR3 residues: CASSPQEGLAGGSSPYEQYF. CDR3 coding DNA: TGTGCCAGCAGTCCCCAGGAAGGACTAGCGGGAGGATCTTCCCCCTACGAGCAGTACTTC.

This clone was seen once. The chain employs TRBV4-2 and TRBJ2-1, with TRBD2 matching 8 bases. Germline CDR1 and CDR2: LGHNA and YNFKEQ. The V and J ends lost 4 bases and 10 bases, in that order; junction bases with no gene match: 3. This CDR3 has 12 residues. This CDR3 is CASSPGGTEQFF. The CDR3 nucleotides are TGTGCCAGCAGCCCGGGGGGGACAGAGCAGTTCTTC.

The chain uses TRBV9 and TRBJ1-2; a possible D gene is TRBD1 (6 bases). Trimming pared 5 bases from V and 4 bases from J, leaving 12 bases between. The CDR3 length is 13 residues. Germline V gives CDR1 SGDLS, CDR2 YYNGEE. The CDR3 spells CASSATGFYGYTF. CDR3 bases: TGTGCCAGCAGTGCTACAGGGTTCTATGGCTACACCTTC.

This chain joins TRBV24-1 and TRBJ1-1; D gene ambiguous. V was clipped by 4 bases and J by 8 bases, with 13 bases between them. There are 13 residues in the CDR3. The V gene's germline CDR1 is KGHDR and CDR2 SFDVKD. This chain's CDR3 is CATSEPDGKEAFF. Here the CDR3 DNA reads TGTGCCACCAGTGAACCCGACGGGAAAGAAGCTTTCTTT.

The rearrangement joins TRBV29-1 to TRBJ1-2; the match to TRBD1 covers 10 bases. The CDR3 contains 11 residues. CDR1 is SQVTM, CDR2 ANQGSEA, per germline. V lost 8 bases and J lost 7; bases outside the gene matches: 4. CDR3 sequence: CSLWTGGGYTF. The DNA for the CDR3 is TGCAGCCTCTGGACAGGGGGTGGCTACACCTTC.

The chain links TRBV5-4 to TRBJ2-5, with 9 bases that match TRBD2. Germline CDR1 is SGHNT and CDR2 is YYREEE (reference sequence). The CDR3 has 19 amino acids. Losses at the gene ends were 4 bases for V and 1 base for J; bases not matched to a gene: 17. CDR3 sequence: CASSPGGARAGGPQETQYF. For the CDR3, the DNA is TGTGCCAGCAGCCCGGGGGGGGCCCGGGCGGGAGGGCCCCAAGAGACCCAGTACTTC.

The chain has TRBV29-1 and TRBJ1-1; no clear D. Trimming stripped 4 bases from V and 4 bases from J, with 13 bases between. CDR3 length: 13 amino acids. Germline CDR1 reads SQVTM; CDR2 reads ANQGSEA. The CDR3 bases are TGCAGCGTTGGTGGAGCCTACGGCACTGAAGCTTTCTTT. It encodes CSVGGAYGTEAFF. Combining the CDR3 with reference TRBV29-1 and TRBJ1-1 gives the whole variable domain SAVISQKPSRDICQRGTSLTIQCQVDSQVTMMFWYRQQPGQSLTLIATANQGSEATYESGFVIDKFPISRPNLTFSTLTVSNMSPEDSSIYLCSVGGAYGTEAFFGQGTRLTVV.

The genes are TRBV28 and TRBJ1-3, with a tentative D call TRBD1 (5 bases). The V end was cut by 4 bases, the J end by 0 bases, with 16 bases between. CDR1 and CDR2 from the germline V gene are MDHEN and SYDVKM. This CDR3 has 17 amino acids. Here the CDR3 reads CASSSPGGGSSGNTIYF. The CDR3 nucleotides are TGTGCCAGCAGTTCCCCCGGCGGGGGGAGCTCTGGAAACACCATATATTTT.

The chain employs TRBV23-1 and TRBJ2-5; 11 positions match TRBD1. TRBV23-1 is marked as an open reading frame, function uncertain. The ends lost 1 base at V and 5 bases at J; junction bases unmatched: 6. This CDR3 spans 16 amino acids. In nucleotides, the CDR3 is TGCGCCAGCAGTCAATGCGGGGACAGGGGGGGGGAGACCCAGTACTTC. Its translation is CASSQCGDRGGETQYF.

Concerning this clone: One end of the junction varies from germline; a read error may be responsible. The gene calls are TRBV7-7 and TRBJ2-7, with D perhaps TRBD1 (6 bases). Germline-derived CDR1 and CDR2 are SSHAT and FNYEAQ (reference sequence). The CDR3 extends over 14 amino acids. The CDR3 protein is CASSLTTGLDEQYF. The CDR3 DNA follows: TGTGCTAGCAGCTTAACCACAGGGTTGGACGAGCAGTACTTC.

This chain uses TRBV18 with TRBJ2-3, with a possible D match to TRBD2 (6 bases). Trimming left V 0 bases short and J 0 bases short, with 10 bases between. The CDR3 has 16 amino acids. Germline CDR1 KGHSH, CDR2 LQKENI. CDR3 protein: CASSPPTRSSTDTQYF. In DNA, the CDR3 is TGTGCCAGCTCACCACCGACTAGGAGTAGCACAGATACGCAGTATTTT.

The chain uses TRBV28 and TRBJ1-1; a weak D match, TRBD1 (6 bases). This CDR3 region has 16 residues. In germline, CDR1 is MDHEN, CDR2 SYDVKM. V was clipped by 3 bases and J by 7 bases, with 21 bases between them. The CDR3 nucleotides are TGTGCCAGCAGTTTCCTCATACGTCCAGGGGATTTTGAAGCTTTCTTT. Protein sequence: CASSFLIRPGDFEAFF.

This clone was found once. The CDR3 region has the DNA TGCGCCAGCAGTGATACAAACAGGGGGCGCGGGGCTTTCTTT. Its translation: CASSDTNRGRGAFF. V is TRBV10-2 and J is TRBJ1-1, with 9 nucleotides matching TRBD1. Germline loops: CDR1 WSHSY, CDR2 SAAADI. The length of the CDR3 is 14 residues. Unmatched junction bases numbered 10, after V lost 3 bases and J lost 11 bases.

This chain links TRBV2 with TRBJ1-4; 7 bases match TRBD1. J gave up 0 bases and V 6 bases, and 4 bases lay outside the gene matches. Germline values: CDR1 SNHLY, CDR2 FYNNEI. The CDR3 extends over 15 amino acids. The DNA for the CDR3 is TGTGCCAGCAGACTGACAGGGACAACTAATGAAAAACTGTTTTTT. It is translated as CASRLTGTTNEKLFF.

V is TRBV4-3 and J is TRBJ1-1; D gene ambiguous. There are 13 residues in the CDR3. Germline V CDR1 and CDR2: LGHNA, YSLEER. V dropped 0 bases and J dropped 4 bases, with 6 bases sitting between them. The CDR3 region is CASSQERSTEAFF. The CDR3 nucleotides read TGCGCCAGCAGCCAAGAACGGTCCACTGAAGCTTTCTTT.

V gene TRBV9 combines with J gene TRBJ2-1; D uncertain. The V end was cut by 2 bases, the J end by 5 bases, with 11 bases between. The CDR3 extends over 14 amino acids. Per the germline V gene, CDR1 is SGDLS and CDR2 is YYNGEE. CDR3 protein: CASSVFGGNNEQFF. CDR3 sequence (DNA): TGTGCCAGCAGCGTTTTCGGCGGAAACAATGAGCAGTTCTTC. Together with reference TRBV9 and TRBJ2-1, the CDR3 gives the full variable domain: DSGVTQTPKHLITATGQRVTLRCSPRSGDLSVYWYQQSLDQGLQFLIQYYNGEERAKGNILERFSAQQFPDLHSELNLSSLELGDSALYFCASSVFGGNNEQFFGPGTRLTVL.

This CDR3 is CASSLRPLGSEQYF. CDR3 nucleotide sequence: TGCGCCAGCAGCCTAAGGCCGCTAGGCTCCGAGCAGTACTTC. This rearrangement joins TRBV5-1 to TRBJ2-7; D unclear. The V end was cut by 4 bases, the J end by 6 bases, with 17 bases between. The germline gives CDR1 SGHRS, CDR2 YFSETQ. The CDR3 spans 14 residues.

The V gene is TRBV6-5, the J gene TRBJ2-7; TRBD2 aligns across 8 bases. This CDR3 spans 15 amino acids. The V gene's germline CDR1 is MNHEY and CDR2 SVGAGI. V lost 0 bases to trimming and J lost 6 bases; unmatched junction nucleotides: 7. CDR3 loop: CASSYSGGGHREQYF. CDR3 DNA: TGTGCCAGCAGTTACTCCGGCGGGGGGCACCGCGAGCAGTACTTC.